These T cell receptor beta chains were read from a single sample in a study of identifying expanded T cells in peripheral blood. The repertoire was sequenced with immunoSEQ multiplex PCR; TCRdb's copy has only in-frame clones and lacks some. This sample has some 75,000 clones, with 90% found just once. The specimen sequenced was blood. Receptors were obtained from a person aged 18 to 70 in good health. The CDR3 runs from the conserved cysteine through the conserved F or W. The order of the fields is V gene, clone size, D gene, J gene, CDR3 protein, CDR3 DNA. D genes are given only for firm matches. Only part of the rows carry a size: once, few, many, or a class if the clone is expanded.

V: TRBV27; size: .; D: TRBD1; J: TRBJ2-2; CDR3: CASSLSVRGYTGELFF; DNA: TGTGCCAGCAGTTTATCGGTCAGGGGGTACACCGGGGAGCTGTTTTTT
V: TRBV18; size: few; D: TRBD1; J: TRBJ2-1; CDR3: CASSRDRYNEQFF; DNA: TGTGCCAGCTCACGGGACAGATACAATGAGCAGTTCTTC
V: TRBV16; size: .; D: .; J: TRBJ2-7; CDR3: CASSPNGYSYEQYF; DNA: TGTGCCAGCAGCCCAAATGGCTATTCCTACGAGCAGTACTTC
V: TRBV27; size: once; D: .; J: TRBJ1-4; CDR3: CASSFIRDNGMVKLFF; DNA: TGTGCCAGCAGTTTTATCCGGGACAACGGGATGGTAAAACTGTTTTTT
V: TRBV5-6; size: .; D: .; J: TRBJ2-7; CDR3: CASSLMRGAHEQYF; DNA: TGTGCCAGCAGCTTGATGAGGGGTGCCCACGAGCAGTACTTC
V: TRBV18; size: .; D: .; J: TRBJ2-5; CDR3: CASSPTEETQYF; DNA: TGTGCCAGCTCACCAACTGAGGAGACCCAGTACTTC
V: TRBV10-3; size: .; D: TRBD2; J: TRBJ2-7; CDR3: CAIRFGGENEQYF; DNA: TGTGCCATCAGGTTCGGGGGGGAAAACGAGCAGTACTTC
V: TRBV7-3; size: .; D: TRBD1; J: TRBJ1-2; CDR3: CASSLLGGVGYTF; DNA: TGTGCCAGCAGCTTACTAGGGGGCGTTGGCTACACCTTC
V: TRBV28; size: .; D: .; J: TRBJ2-7; CDR3: CASSLSQAYSYEQYF; DNA: TGTGCCAGCAGTTTATCACAGGCCTACTCCTACGAGCAGTACTTC
V: TRBV10-1; size: .; D: TRBD2; J: TRBJ2-1; CDR3: CASSEGSGGYNEQFF; DNA: TGCGCCAGCAGTGAAGGTAGCGGGGGTTACAATGAGCAGTTCTTC
V: TRBV18; size: .; D: .; J: TRBJ2-1; CDR3: CASSPQLGAGYNEQFF; DNA: TGTGCCAGCTCCCCTCAACTGGGGGCCGGGTACAATGAGCAGTTCTTC
V: TRBV5-1; size: .; D: .; J: TRBJ2-7; CDR3: CASMGAYEQYF; DNA: TGCGCCAGCATGGGGGCCTACGAGCAGTACTTC
V: TRBV18; size: .; D: .; J: TRBJ2-7; CDR3: CASSPGQVSSYEQYF; DNA: TGTGCCAGCTCACCGGGCCAGGTGAGCTCCTACGAGCAGTACTTC
V: TRBV25-1; size: few; D: .; J: TRBJ1-3; CDR3: CASSEYDGNTIYF; DNA: TGTGCCAGCAGTGAATATGATGGAAACACCATATATTTT
V: TRBV7-2; size: .; D: .; J: TRBJ2-3; CDR3: CASSLAVSGTDTQYF; DNA: TGTGCCAGCAGCTTAGCCGTTAGCGGCACAGATACGCAGTATTTT
V: TRBV28; size: .; D: .; J: TRBJ2-7; CDR3: CASTTRSRGSYEQYF; DNA: TGTGCCAGCACGACAAGGTCGAGGGGCTCCTACGAGCAGTACTTC
V: TRBV12-5; size: .; D: .; J: TRBJ2-2; CDR3: CASIRESVSGELFF; DNA: TGTGCTAGTATCCGGGAAAGTGTCTCCGGGGAGCTGTTTTTT
V: TRBV6-1; size: once; D: .; J: TRBJ2-1; CDR3: CASSTGEQFF; DNA: TGTGCCAGCTCAACGGGTGAGCAGTTCTTC
V: TRBV5-1; size: .; D: .; J: TRBJ1-2; CDR3: CASSPSGGQNYGYTF; DNA: TGCGCCAGCAGCCCCTCGGGGGGCCAAAACTATGGCTACACCTTC
V: TRBV6-1; size: .; D: .; J: TRBJ1-4; CDR3: CASTPGRGEKLFF; DNA: TGTGCCAGCACCCCGGGGCGGGGTGAAAAACTGTTTTTT
V: TRBV2; size: few; D: TRBD1; J: TRBJ2-7; CDR3: CASSEAYRGAEQYF; DNA: TGTGCCAGCAGTGAAGCGTACAGGGGGGCCGAGCAGTACTTC
V: TRBV5-6; size: .; D: .; J: TRBJ1-2; CDR3: CASSLGRVNYGYTF; DNA: TGTGCCAGCAGCTTGGGCAGGGTTAACTATGGCTACACCTTC
V: TRBV7-6; size: .; D: .; J: TRBJ2-7; CDR3: CASSLERSYEQYF; DNA: TGTGCCAGCAGCTTAGAAAGGTCCTACGAGCAGTACTTC
V: TRBV6-5; size: .; D: .; J: TRBJ1-2; CDR3: CASSYSGLGYTF; DNA: TGTGCCAGCAGTTACTCAGGGTTAGGCTACACCTTC
V: TRBV9; size: .; D: TRBD1; J: TRBJ1-1; CDR3: CASSSPLAGGTEAFF; DNA: TGTGCCAGCAGCTCCCCGCTGGCAGGGGGGACTGAAGCTTTCTTT
V: TRBV2; size: once; D: .; J: TRBJ2-2; CDR3: CASKMLGDTGELFF; DNA: TGTGCCAGCAAAATGCTAGGGGACACCGGGGAGCTGTTTTTT
V: TRBV14; size: .; D: .; J: TRBJ1-2; CDR3: CASSLYRNFGYTF; DNA: TGTGCCAGCAGCCTCTACCGGAACTTTGGCTACACCTTC
V: TRBV29-1; size: .; D: .; J: TRBJ2-7; CDR3: CSVEWYEQYF; DNA: TGCAGCGTTGAATGGTACGAGCAGTACTTC
V: TRBV25-1; size: .; D: .; J: TRBJ1-2; CDR3: CASSEYGGLESGYTF; DNA: TGTGCCAGCAGTGAATATGGGGGGCTCGAAAGCGGCTACACCTTC